This T cell receptor beta chain originates from a study of cytomegalovirus exposure and HLA in healthy donors. Study findings and constraints: Under in vitro conditions, a few CMV-associated chains were confirmed as specific for CMV antigens.

The J segment lost 0 bases and the V segment lost 3 bases, leaving 10 bases of the junction unmatched. Germline CDR1 SGDLS, CDR2 YYNGEE. The CDR3 is 19 amino acids. Comment on this clone: Its antigen remains unidentified.

Profiling relied on immunoSEQ multiplex PCR, and the TCRdb table lists in-frame clones only, not all of them. This sample yields more than 130,000 clones, of which about 86% are seen a single time; 7.9% belongs to the top ten. Sequencing was carried out using PBMCs. The chain uses TRBV9 and TRBJ2-1; 12 bases line up with TRBD1. The source is a young woman in good health and CMV-seropositive. In DNA form, the CDR3 reads TGTGCCAGCAGCGCCCGGGACAGGGGGCCCCTAAGCTCCTACAATGAGCAGTTCTTC. As protein: CASSARDRGPLSSYNEQFF. The full variable domain, with the rest looked up from reference TRBV9 and TRBJ2-1, is DSGVTQTPKHLITATGQRVTLRCSPRSGDLSVYWYQQSLDQGLQFLIQYYNGEERAKGNILERFSAQQFPDLHSELNLSSLELGDSALYFCASSARDRGPLSSYNEQFFGPGTRLTVL.